This entry features one T cell receptor beta chain sequence. Seattle patients were enrolled during active infection and followed longitudinally. Original methodology: Scientists estimated how many nucleated cells there were by amplifying reference gene primers. Clones were sequenced by immunoSEQ multiplex PCR, and TCRdb holds only the in-frame ones, with some missing. D and trimming come from the DNA, and the V and J calls and clone size come from that table. The data contain 250,000 to 350,000 clones, about four fifths of them singletons. These data come from a study of blood T cell repertoires in COVID-19. Overall study context: Italy, Spain and the United States were the sources of the convalescent and acute COVID-19 samples. T cells, B-cell-depleted T cells, or PBMCs supplied cDNA or gDNA.

The CDR3 covers 14 residues. Trimming took 4 bases from V and 2 from J; bases not matched to a gene: 6. Germline V lookup: CDR1 SGHRS, CDR2 YFSETQ. V usage is TRBV5-1 and J usage is TRBJ2-7, with 7 nucleotides matching TRBD1. This clonotype originated in a human donor with COVID-19, enrolled during active disease. The donor label of this sample is uncertain. Input material: peripheral blood. The CDR3 nucleotides are TGCGCCAGCAGCCTGCGACAGGGACCCTACGAGCAGTACTTC. Its translation is CASSLRQGPYEQYF.